A single sample is the source of the 8 T cell receptor beta chains below, sequenced in a study of identical twins. Each CDR3 protein gets one entry after TCRdb re-called the 5' RACE reads with MiXCR. The table lists approximately 210,000 distinct CDR3 sequences, less than 9.5% of them singletons. Sequenced input: memory (CD45RO+) T cells sorted from blood. Source of these receptors: a woman between 18 and 30 years old in good health.

This clonotype has only a few counts. V is TRBV12-3 or TRBV12-4 and J is TRBJ1-1; D uncertain. This CDR3 is built from 11 residues. Trimming pared 6 bases from V and 5 bases from J, leaving 7 bases between. The CDR3 bases are TGTGCCAGCAGGATTAGGACTGAAGCTTTCTTT. It encodes CASRIRTEAFF.

This clonotype has ten or more counts. This rearrangement joins TRBV15 to TRBJ1-1, with 9 bases that match TRBD1. The trim removed 2 bases at V and 11 bases at J, leaving 3 bases unmatched. The CDR3 covers 12 residues. The germline V gene has CDR1 LNHNV and CDR2 YYDKDF (reference sequence). CDR3 loop: CATSRSGTGAFF. CDR3 DNA sequence: TGTGCCACCAGCAGATCCGGGACAGGGGCTTTCTTT.

This clonotype was detected many times. V usage is TRBV6-4 and J usage is TRBJ2-2, with TRBD1 matching over 8 bases. CDR3 length: 14 residues. Trimming cost V 2 bases and J 8 bases; bases outside gene matches: 4. The germline V gene encodes CDR1 MRHNA and CDR2 SNTAGT. In nucleotides, the CDR3 is TGTGCCAGCAGTGACGGACAGGGCCCTGGGGAGCTGTTTTTT. Translation: CASSDGQGPGELFF.

This clonotype was counted only a few times. This chain joins TRBV7-3 and TRBJ2-1, with 7 nucleotides matching TRBD2. Unmatched junction bases numbered 7, after V lost 5 bases and J lost 0 bases. CDR1 is SGHTA and CDR2 is FQGTGA in the germline V gene. This CDR3 contains 16 residues. Written as DNA, the CDR3 is TGTGCCAGCAGCCAACAAGCGGGAAGCTCCTACAATGAGCAGTTCTTC. As protein: CASSQQAGSSYNEQFF.

The gene calls are TRBV7-9 and TRBJ2-7, with 10 nucleotides matching TRBD1. The CDR3 contains 15 residues. Germline values: CDR1 SEHNR, CDR2 FQNEAQ (reference sequence). The V segment lost 0 bases and the J segment 5 bases; nucleotides outside the gene matches: 4. This CDR3 is CASSLARDRGHEQYF. CDR3 sequence (DNA): TGTGCCAGCAGCTTAGCGCGGGACAGGGGCCACGAGCAGTACTTC.

This clonotype was detected many times. The gene calls are TRBV6-2 or TRBV6-3 and TRBJ2-1, with TRBD2 matching over 7 bases. The germline V gene has CDR1 MNHEY and CDR2 SVGEGT. V lost 6 bases, J lost 7 bases, and 9 bases stayed unmatched. The CDR3 covers 14 residues. In DNA form, the CDR3 reads TGTGCCAGCAGCTCGACGGGAGGAAGGAATGAGCAGTTCTTC. Encoded protein: CASSSTGGRNEQFF.

The rearrangement uses TRBV15 and TRBJ1-4; possibly TRBD1 for D (5 bases). This CDR3 region has 15 residues. The germline gives CDR1 LNHNV, CDR2 YYDKDF (reference sequence). Trimming pared 3 bases from V and 0 bases from J, leaving 8 bases between. This CDR3 reads CATSRTVSTNEKLFF. CDR3 sequence (DNA): TGTGCCACCAGCAGGACAGTATCAACTAATGAAAAACTGTTTTTT.

With regard to this clonotype: Germline and junction disagree at one end, which may indicate a read error. The rearrangement joins TRBV5-1 to TRBJ1-4, with D possibly matching TRBD1 (5 bases). The V gene's germline CDR1 is SGHRS and CDR2 YFSETQ. There are 13 residues in the CDR3. The CDR3 loop is CANSLSQGEKLFF. The CDR3 DNA follows: TGCGCCAACAGCTTGTCGCAGGGCGAAAAACTGTTTTTT.